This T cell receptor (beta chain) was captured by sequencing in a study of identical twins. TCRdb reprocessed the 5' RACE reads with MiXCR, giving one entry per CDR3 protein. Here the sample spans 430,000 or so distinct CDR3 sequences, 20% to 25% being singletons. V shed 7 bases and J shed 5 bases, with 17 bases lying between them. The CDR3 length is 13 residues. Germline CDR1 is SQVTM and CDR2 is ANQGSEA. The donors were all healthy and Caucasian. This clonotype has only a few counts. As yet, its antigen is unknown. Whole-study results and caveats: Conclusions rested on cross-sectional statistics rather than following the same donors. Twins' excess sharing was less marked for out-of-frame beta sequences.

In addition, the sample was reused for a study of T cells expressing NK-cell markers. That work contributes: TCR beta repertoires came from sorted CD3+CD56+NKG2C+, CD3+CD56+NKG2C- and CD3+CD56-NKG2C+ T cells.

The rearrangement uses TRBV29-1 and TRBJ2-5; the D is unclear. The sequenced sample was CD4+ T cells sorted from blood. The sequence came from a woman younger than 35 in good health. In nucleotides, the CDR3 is TGCAGCGCCTCGTATAAGGCTGGGGAGACCCAGTACTTC. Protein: CSASYKAGETQYF.